In its sample, the clone carrying this T cell receptor (beta chain) was seen once. This CDR3 region has 15 residues. Deletions cut 2 bases from V and 2 bases from J, with 12 bases between. Germline CDR1 SGHAT, CDR2 FQNNGV. The data originate from a study of blood T cell repertoires in COVID-19. Background on the study: T cells, B-cell-depleted T cells, or PBMCs provided the cDNA or gDNA that served as material.

TCRdb's table, derived via immunoSEQ multiplex PCR, lists solely in-frame clones and lacks some. The sample carries some 250,000 clones, around nine tenths recorded once. The TCR was taken from a woman in her 70s with active or convalescent COVID-19. The chain combines TRBV11-2 with TRBJ1-2, with D hard to call. The specimen was peripheral blood. CDR3 sequence reads: CASSLSGRPNYGYTF. The CDR3 DNA sequence: TGTGCCAGCAGCTTATCGGGGAGGCCCAACTATGGCTACACCTTC.